This entry concerns a single TCR beta chain. Antigen specificity is unknown. Trimming left V 5 bases short and J 2 bases short, with 15 bases between. CDR1 is DFQATT and CDR2 is SNEGSKA in the germline V gene (reference sequence). This CDR3 contains 14 residues. Naive CD4+ cells had CD25+ Tregs removed. Semi-nested PCR with Nested Universal Primer A followed constant-region reverse priming of full-length variable regions. TCRdb redid the calling of the 5' RACE reads with MiXCR, one entry per CDR3 protein. In the table there are about 46,000 distinct CDR3 sequences, 25% to 35% of which are singletons. Study-wide findings and caveats: The TCR gene usage of tumor memory CD4+ T cells clustered together with blood and lymph node memory CD4+ cells and with lymph node naive CD4+ cells. Tumor Treg TCRs overlapped most with tumor naive CD4+ cells.

The chain has TRBV20-1 and TRBJ2-5; tentative D call: TRBD1 (6 bases). Sequences were obtained from naive CD4+ T cells sorted from blood. Subset specified: naive CD4+ T cells, CD4+CD45RA+CD25-. The TCR comes from a female donor with breast cancer. CDR3 DNA sequence: TGCAGTGCTGAAAAAAGGGGGACACAAGAGACCCAGTACTTC. It translates to CSAEKRGTQETQYF.